Sequencing of this TCR beta chain was carried out in a study of cytomegalovirus exposure and HLA in healthy donors. Study-wide results and limits: Reports described diagnosis of cytomegalovirus status by the classifier as highly specific and sensitive. Fewer than 200 TCR beta chains were listed as cytomegalovirus-associated.

Comment on this clone: What it recognizes is unknown.

The germline CDR1 and CDR2 sequences are SGHRS and YFSETQ. The germline V and J ends were trimmed by 4 bases and 5 bases, with 18 bases remaining between them. This CDR3 is built from 15 residues. Assay used: immunoSEQ multiplex PCR; TCRdb lists only in-frame clones, some missing. Of some 64,000 clones listed, approximately 97% are singletons. Sequencing was performed on PBMCs. This chain joins TRBV5-1 and TRBJ2-5; D may be TRBD2 (5 bases). The sequence derives from a woman under 30 in good health and CMV-seropositive. The CDR3: CASSQLAGEAETQYF. The CDR3 DNA reads TGCGCCAGCAGCCAATTGGCGGGTGAGGCGGAGACCCAGTACTTC.